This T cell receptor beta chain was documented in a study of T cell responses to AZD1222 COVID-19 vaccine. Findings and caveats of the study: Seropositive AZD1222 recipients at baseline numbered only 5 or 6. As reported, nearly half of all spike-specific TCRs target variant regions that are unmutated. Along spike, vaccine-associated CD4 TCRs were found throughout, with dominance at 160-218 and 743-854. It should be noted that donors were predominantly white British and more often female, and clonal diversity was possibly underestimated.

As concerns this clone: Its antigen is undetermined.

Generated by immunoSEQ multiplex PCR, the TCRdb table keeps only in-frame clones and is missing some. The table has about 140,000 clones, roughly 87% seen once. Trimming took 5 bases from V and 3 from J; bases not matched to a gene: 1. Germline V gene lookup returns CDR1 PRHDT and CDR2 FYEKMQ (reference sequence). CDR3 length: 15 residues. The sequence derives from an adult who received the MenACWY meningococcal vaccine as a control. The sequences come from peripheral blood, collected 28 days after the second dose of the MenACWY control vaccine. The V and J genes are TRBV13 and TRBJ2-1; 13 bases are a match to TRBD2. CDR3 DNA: TGTGCCAGCAGCGGGACTAGCGGGAACTACAATGAGCAGTTCTTC. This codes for CASSGTSGNYNEQFF.